This TCR beta chain emerged from a study of Ad26.COV2.S vaccination and SARS-CoV-2 variants. Study background: Administration of Ad26.COV2.S was intramuscular, either once or twice 56 days apart.

CDR3 length: 15 amino acids. Trimming pared 5 bases from V and 2 bases from J, leaving 12 bases between. The germline V gene encodes CDR1 SGHTA and CDR2 FQGNSA. Measured with immunoSEQ multiplex PCR; TCRdb has only the in-frame clones, and not every one. The sample yields roughly 380,000 clones, around 87% seen once. As for treatment: over 15 received Ad26.COV2.S at low or high dose, single or two shots; roughly five received placebo; per-sample allocation not given. All samples were drawn on day 63, counting from the first vaccine or placebo injection. A Boston adult aged 18-55 years was the donor. This vaccine is an Ad26 vector that expresses the Wuhan-strain SARS-CoV-2 spike.

The TCR originated in a person between 18 and 65 years old who received the Ad26.COV2.S COVID-19 vaccine or a placebo. The chain combines TRBV7-2 with TRBJ2-2; D is undetermined. This specimen was peripheral blood, taken in a trial of Ad26.COV2.S vaccine versus placebo. The CDR3 reads CASSPGRINTGELFF. The DNA for the CDR3 is TGTGCCAGCAGCCCCGGGCGCATAAACACCGGGGAGCTGTTTTTT.